The present entry profiles one TCR beta chain with its context. Generated by immunoSEQ multiplex PCR, the TCRdb table keeps only in-frame clones and is missing some. This sample has roughly 73,000 clones; about four fifths occur once, and the top ten carry 20% to 25%. This specimen comes from a study of blood T cell repertoires in COVID-19. The source material was peripheral blood. The clonotype originates from a woman in her 70s with acute or convalescent COVID-19.

The CDR3: CASSIQAYTEAFF. The CDR3 DNA follows: TGTGCCAGTAGTATACAGGCCTACACTGAAGCTTTCTTT. V gene TRBV19 combines with J gene TRBJ1-1, with D unclear. With 2 bases removed from V and 3 bases from J, the gap between germline ends came to 7 bases. Per the germline V gene, CDR1 is LNHDA and CDR2 is SQIVND (reference sequence). The CDR3 contains 13 residues.